This T cell receptor beta chain is from a study of shared clonotypes between healthy human individuals (dated by TCRdb to the early 2020s). With respect to the entire study: A few men and a couple of women, aged 18 to 49 years, made up the cohort. Per donor, three plates each were used for CD4 naive and CD4 memory, two for CD8 naive, and one for CD8 memory. Between about 0.9 and 8.9 billion PBMCs per donor were obtained by leukapheresis. To estimate repertoire size and how much clonotypes are shared between individuals, the study performed deep sequencing of blood TCR repertoires from about five healthy adults. Different laboratories and diverse techniques were used to prepare libraries and sequence TCR repertoires, to increase sequencing depth and limit assay-specific biases. Broader findings and caveats from the paper: Because the study included only a small number of donors, the genetic and exposure-history diversity represented was limited. Larger estimated clonotype richness was generally found for naive subsets than for memory subsets. Roughly 5% of naive CD4, 3.5% of naive CD8, approximately 2% of memory CD4, and approximately 0.4% of memory CD8 clonotypes were shared across a few donors. Pairwise subsampling indicated that sequencing depth was expected to affect the degree of clonotype sharing among donors. Only blood was sampled, and tissue TCR repertoires likely differ from those in blood. Higher generation probabilities were observed for clonotypes shared by all four sorted-subset donors than for non-shared clonotypes. Rarefaction of sorted-subset datasets indicated incomplete sequencing despite the large sequencing depth.

The donors were healthy, HIV-negative adults who had no recently reported acute infections or vaccinations. Only Caucasian adults living in Nashville, Tennessee, USA were represented among the donors. CD4+ T cells were enriched by magnetic negative selection, after which naive cells were positively selected on CD45RA and the negative fraction was taken as the memory subset. Blood was obtained by leukapheresis, after which PBMCs were separated by Ficoll-Histopaque density gradient centrifugation and cryopreserved in liquid nitrogen vapor phase. Analytical flow cytometry was used to check the purity and quantity of every magnetically sorted T cell population. Genomic DNA was isolated from each sorted fraction and quantified by UV absorbance on a Nanodrop 2000c. Using the deep immunoSEQ assay, TCR CDR3 regions were amplified from genomic DNA by multiplex PCR. Extracted genomic DNA from each cell subset was spread evenly across all wells of several immunoSEQ 96-well plates, with each plate serving as a replicate. For sorted subsets, approximately 200 ng of genomic DNA, equivalent to roughly 33,000 T cell genomes, went into each replicate PCR. Purified libraries were measured with a Qubit 3.0 fluorometer, size-checked on a Bioanalyzer 2100, and measured again with the KAPA Library Quantification kit. Every immunoSEQ 96-well plate was sequenced on a separate single-read 150-cycle Illumina NextSeq 550 flow cell. The study's processing was this. Because the immunoSEQ output included only junctional sequences and no quality scores, the filtering could not be the same as the filtering used for full-length reads. Sequences were annotated with PyIR, a Python wrapper for IgBLAST v1.9, using IMGT germline references to assign V/J genes and CDR3. Any read was removed if the V/J assignment was weak (E-value above 1e-6), the CDR3 was missing, or the read contained stop codons, out-of-frame junctions, or ambiguous translated residues. V3J clonotypes were defined by identical inferred V gene, J gene, and CDR3 amino acid sequence. The percentage overlap between two repertoires was calculated by dividing the number of shared unique clonotypes by the size of the smaller repertoire. RTK rarefaction, the Chao1 estimator, and Recon v2.1 estimates of unobserved clonotypes were used to assess repertoire richness. For all TCRbeta clonotypes obtained by the gDNA method from four donors, generation probabilities were computed with OLGA. TCRdb's version of the immuneACCESS table is confined to in-frame rearrangements and falls short of the full clone set. An unresolved V gene accounts for under half of the shortfall where checked; the remainder is of unknown origin. V and J calls and clone size follow that table, whereas D and trimming were derived from the DNA. In all, the sample holds 600,000 to 800,000 clones, and 72% of those were seen once. The top ten hold about 1.7% of the sample.

Concerning this clone: Its antigen target is currently unknown. The sample holds no much larger clone one base away, and base qualities are not on file.

Looking up the germline V gene yields CDR1 SGHTA and CDR2 FQGNSA. The CDR3 sequence holds 14 residues, the cysteine and phenylalanine included. Only CDR3 DNA remains: 42 bases, in frame from the first base. The sequenced sample consisted of memory CD4+ T cells sorted from blood. The cell subset or site label, as the study defines it: CD45RA-negative fraction. The origin of this receptor is a woman in her 30s in good health. The sequence links TRBV7-2 to TRBJ2-5; a weak D assignment points to TRBD2 (6 bases agree). The J call is uncertain, as TRBJ2-7 better fits the DNA end. The bases read TGTGCCAGCAGCTCCGGTCTAGCGACACACGAGCAGTACTTC. It translates as CASSSGLATHEQYF.